The 20 T cell receptor beta chains presented below share a single source sample, sequenced in a study of pediatric ulcerative colitis (dated by TCRdb to between 2018 and 2021). Libraries were built with the immunoSEQ multiplex PCR assay. As stored in TCRdb, this immuneACCESS dataset retains in-frame rearrangements with V and J assigned. A fraction of the clones does not appear; measured against another copy, unresolved V genes explain less than half of the discrepancy, and the remainder lacks a known reason. The sample records 25,000 to 35,000 clones, more than 75% of which are singletons. Together, the top ten hold approximately 4% of the sample. Sequencing input: blood. The receptor set was obtained from a boy between 5 and 17 years old with severe ulcerative colitis.

The rearrangement joins TRBV6-6 to TRBJ1-2; D remains ambiguous. V was shortened by 7 bases and J by 8 bases, with 23 bases between the two germline ends. The germline V gene encodes CDR1 MNHNY and CDR2 SVGAGI (reference sequence). CDR3 length equals 15 residues. CDR3 DNA: TGTGCCAGCACCCACGGCCCAACAGAGATTAGGGGCTACACCTTC. Its translation: CASTHGPTEIRGYTF.

V is TRBV15 and J is TRBJ2-7; perhaps TRBD2 as D (5 bases). The CDR3 totals 13 residues. V was shortened by 5 bases and J by 2 bases, with 10 bases between the two germline ends. Germline V lookup: CDR1 LNHNV, CDR2 YYDKDF (reference sequence). This CDR3 reads CATSGPRAYEQYF. Here the CDR3 DNA reads TGTGCCACCAGCGGTCCGCGGGCCTACGAGCAGTACTTC. Supplemented by reference TRBV15 and TRBJ2-7, the full variable domain reads DAMVIQNPRYQVTQFGKPVTLSCSQTLNHNVMYWYQQKSSQAPKLLFHYYDKDFNNEADTPDNFQSRRPNTSFCFLDIRSPGLGDTAMYLCATSGPRAYEQYFGPGTRLTVT.

The chain uses TRBV6-6 and TRBJ2-7; 11 bases are a match to TRBD1. The CDR3 covers 15 residues. Losses at the gene ends were 8 bases for V and 2 bases for J; bases not matched to a gene: 8. Germline assignment: CDR1 MNHNY and CDR2 SVGAGI (reference sequence). In DNA form, the CDR3 reads TGTGCCAGCTCCGGCGGGGACAGGGGGACCTACGAGCAGTACTTC. Amino acid sequence: CASSGGDRGTYEQYF.

Concerning this clone itself: An end of the junction does not agree with germline; a read error may underlie this. The rearrangement links TRBV2 to TRBJ1-1; D unclear. The CDR3 consists of 13 residues. From germline, CDR1 is SNHLY and CDR2 FYNNEI. CDR3 nucleotides: TGTGCCAGCGCTTTAGAACTGAACACTGGAGCTTTCTTT. Its translation is CASALELNTGAFF.

J is TRBJ2-7 and V is TRBV4-1; D tentatively fits TRBD1 or TRBD2 (5 bases each). The CDR3 is made up of 15 amino acids. Germline V gene data show CDR1 as MGHRA and CDR2 as YSYEKL. Trimming shortened V by 5 bases and J by 3 bases, and 17 bases separated the two germline ends. The CDR3 region is CASSAVGTGNYEQYF. The CDR3 coding sequence is TGCGCCAGCAGCGCAGTGGGGACGGGGAACTACGAGCAGTACTTC.

The chain uses TRBV25-1 and TRBJ1-1; no reliable D call. The germline V gene has CDR1 MGHDK and CDR2 SYGVNS. V lost 3 bases to trimming and J lost 4 bases, with 12 bases between them. CDR3 length: 14 residues. CDR3 sequence reads: CASSDLSVGTEAFF. The CDR3 DNA follows: TGTGCCAGCAGTGATTTGAGCGTCGGCACTGAAGCTTTCTTT.

The V gene is TRBV27, the J gene TRBJ2-3, with a weak D call TRBD2 (6 bases). Trimming took 5 bases from V and 7 from J, leaving 10 bases between them. Germline CDR1 MNHEY, CDR2 SMNVEV (reference sequence). The CDR3 totals 12 residues. The CDR3 region is CASSGTRHTQYF. Here the CDR3 DNA reads TGTGCCAGCAGTGGGACTCGGCATACGCAGTATTTT.

The CDR3 bases are TGCGCCAGCAGCCAAGATACTAGCGGCTACGAGCAGTACTTC. Translating it yields CASSQDTSGYEQYF. The chain employs TRBV4-3 and TRBJ2-7, with 8 bases that match TRBD2. Trimming removed 0 bases from V and 3 bases from J; junction bases left unmatched: 1. Germline V gene data show CDR1 as LGHNA and CDR2 as YSLEER. CDR3 length: 14 amino acids.

The chain links TRBV5-6 to TRBJ2-3, with D unresolved. V was trimmed by 3 bases and J by 1 base, leaving 15 bases between them. The length of the CDR3 is 16 residues. The germline V gene has CDR1 SGHDT and CDR2 YYEEEE. CDR3 residues: CASSWTDNRRTDTQYF. CDR3 DNA: TGTGCCAGCAGCTGGACCGATAATCGCCGCACAGATACGCAGTATTTT.

The CDR3 spells CANRRDRGTYNEQFF. In DNA, the CDR3 is TGTGCCAACCGCCGGGACAGGGGAACCTACAATGAGCAGTTCTTC. The gene calls are TRBV2 and TRBJ2-1; 10 bases agree with TRBD1. This CDR3 has 15 amino acids. The V gene's germline CDR1 is SNHLY and CDR2 FYNNEI. V was clipped by 10 bases and J by 2 bases; unmatched bases: 8.

The gene calls are TRBV5-6 and TRBJ1-2; D possibly corresponds to TRBD1 (5 bases). V gave up 7 bases and J gave up 7 bases, with 17 bases separating them. Germline loops: CDR1 SGHDT, CDR2 YYEEEE. The CDR3 spans 13 residues. The CDR3 nucleotides are TGTGCCAGCCGTGGGCAGGGCGAGGGTGGCTACACCTTC. This sequence encodes CASRGQGEGGYTF.

This clone has a single count. V and J are TRBV11-1 and TRBJ1-1; 9 nucleotides line up with TRBD1. Looked up from germline, CDR1 is SGHAT and CDR2 is FQDESV (reference sequence). The CDR3 loop spans 15 amino acids. V trimming: 5 bases; J trimming: 6 bases; junction bases outside the gene matches: 10. The CDR3 region is CASSPRDREFAEAFF. The CDR3 bases are TGTGCCAGCAGCCCCCGGGACAGGGAATTCGCTGAAGCTTTCTTT.

CDR3 in DNA: TGTGCCACCTCGGGACAGGGTGTTATCGATACGCAGTATTTT. Protein: CATSGQGVIDTQYF. V and J are TRBV7-2 and TRBJ2-3; 9 bases map to TRBD1. V lost 10 bases to trimming and J lost 6 bases; unmatched junction nucleotides: 11. The CDR3 has 14 amino acids. The V gene's germline CDR1 is SGHTA and CDR2 FQGNSA.

V usage is TRBV9 and J usage is TRBJ2-7; D remains unclear. Trimming removed 2 bases from V and 6 bases from J, with 9 bases in between. This CDR3 comprises 12 residues. Germline CDR1 reads SGDLS; CDR2 reads YYNGEE. The CDR3 DNA reads as TGTGCCAGCAGCGTTGGTCTGGGCGAGCAGTACTTC. Protein: CASSVGLGEQYF.

This chain uses TRBV7-6 with TRBJ1-6; no firm D call. V shed 6 bases and J shed 7 bases, with 7 bases lying between them. Germline CDR1 and CDR2: SGHVS and FNYEAQ. CDR3 length equals 12 residues. CDR3: CASSPLNSPLHF. For the CDR3, the DNA is TGTGCCAGCAGTCCATTAAATTCACCCCTCCACTTT. Full variable domain (outside the CDR3, taken from reference TRBV7-6 and TRBJ1-6): GAGVSQSPRYKVTKRGQDVALRCDPISGHVSLYWYRQALGQGPEFLTYFNYEAQQDKSGLPNDRFSAERPEGSISTLTIQRTEQRDSAMYRCASSPLNSPLHFGNGTRLTVT.

The V call is TRBV10-3, the J call TRBJ2-3, with D maybe TRBD1 (6 bases). Trimming cost V 5 bases and J 3 bases, with 15 bases left between them. The CDR3 covers 15 residues. Germline assignment: CDR1 ENHRY and CDR2 SYGVKD. CDR3 in DNA: TGTGCCATCAGTCCGGACAGAGGTTGGACAGATACGCAGTATTTT. Amino acids: CAISPDRGWTDTQYF.

The V call is TRBV6-1, the J call TRBJ1-1; D is unresolved. The CDR3 contains 14 residues. CDR1 MNHNS and CDR2 SASEGT come from the germline V gene. V shed 6 bases and J shed 7 bases, with 18 bases lying between them. CDR3 in DNA: TGTGCCAGCAGCTTCCTAACGGGAAGGGATGAAGCTTTCTTT. Its translation is CASSFLTGRDEAFF.

The chain has TRBV19 and TRBJ1-1, with D possibly matching TRBD1 (5 bases). This CDR3 contains 12 residues. Trimming shortened V by 6 bases and J by 5 bases, and 10 bases separated the two germline ends. Germline CDR1 reads LNHDA; CDR2 reads SQIVND (reference sequence). CDR3 loop: CASRIGGTEAFF. In DNA, the CDR3 is TGTGCCAGTAGGATTGGGGGGACTGAAGCTTTCTTT.

The chain uses TRBV9 and TRBJ2-7, with D tentatively TRBD2 (6 bases). The CDR3 spans 13 residues. Germline CDR1 is SGDLS and CDR2 is YYNGEE. V was shortened by 3 bases and J by 4 bases, with 11 bases between the two germline ends. The CDR3 DNA follows: TGTGCCAGCAGCGGGGGGGATGATTACGAGCAGTACTTC. Protein product: CASSGGDDYEQYF.

The chain links TRBV4-3 to TRBJ2-3; D uncertain. There are 12 residues in the CDR3. CDR1 is LGHNA and CDR2 is YSLEER in the germline V gene. V shed 4 bases and J shed 2 bases, with 4 bases lying between them. This CDR3 reads CASSPNTDTQYF. The CDR3 region has the DNA TGCGCCAGCAGCCCTAACACAGATACGCAGTATTTT.